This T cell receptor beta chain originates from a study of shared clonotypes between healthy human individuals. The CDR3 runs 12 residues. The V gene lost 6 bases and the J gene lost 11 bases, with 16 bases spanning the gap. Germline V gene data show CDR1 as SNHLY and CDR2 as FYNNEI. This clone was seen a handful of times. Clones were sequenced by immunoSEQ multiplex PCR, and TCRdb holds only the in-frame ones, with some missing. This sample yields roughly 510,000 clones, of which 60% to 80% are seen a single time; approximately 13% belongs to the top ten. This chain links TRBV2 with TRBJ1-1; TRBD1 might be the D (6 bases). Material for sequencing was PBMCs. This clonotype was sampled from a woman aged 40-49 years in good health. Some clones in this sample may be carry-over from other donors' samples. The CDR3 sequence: CASSQAGASAFF. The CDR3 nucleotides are TGTGCCAGCAGCCAGGCAGGGGCGTCGGCTTTCTTT.